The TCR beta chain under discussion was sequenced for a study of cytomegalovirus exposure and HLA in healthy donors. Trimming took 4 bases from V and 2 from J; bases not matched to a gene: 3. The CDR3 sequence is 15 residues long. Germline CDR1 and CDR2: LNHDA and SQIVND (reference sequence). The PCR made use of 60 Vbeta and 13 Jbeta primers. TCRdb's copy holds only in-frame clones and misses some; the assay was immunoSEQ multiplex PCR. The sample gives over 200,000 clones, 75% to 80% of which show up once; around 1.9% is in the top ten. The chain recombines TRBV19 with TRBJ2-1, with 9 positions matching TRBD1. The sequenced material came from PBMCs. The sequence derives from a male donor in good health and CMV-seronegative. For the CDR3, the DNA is TGTGCCAGTAGTACGGGGACAGGGCCCTACAATGAGCAGTTCTTC. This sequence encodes CASSTGTGPYNEQFF. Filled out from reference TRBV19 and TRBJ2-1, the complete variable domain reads DGGITQSPKYLFRKEGQNVTLSCEQNLNHDAMYWYRQDPGQGLRLIYYSQIVNDFQKGDIAEGYSVSREKKESFPLTVTSAQKNPTAFYLCASSTGTGPYNEQFFGPGTRLTVL.